The present T cell receptor (beta chain) was sequenced within a study of T-cell reconstitution after alpha-beta-depleted transplantation in children. V gave up 1 base and J gave up 5 bases, with 3 bases separating them. Germline V CDR1 and CDR2: KGHSH, LQKENI. The CDR3 sequence is 12 residues long. Details on this clonotype: Its antigen is not identified.

Study-level results: Recipient T cells and thymic progenitors that survived were the source of the high TCRbeta diversity seen at day 60 in some patients. Newly produced T cells mostly provided counts and TCRbeta diversity after one year, as hyperexpanded clones declined. Roughly two months post-transplant, alpha-beta T cells reportedly originated from several hundred graft clones that had expanded.

Preparation of the TCRbeta library used unique molecular identifiers. TCRdb fed the PCR reads into MiXCR, producing one record per CDR3 protein. The data hold about 980,000 distinct CDR3 sequences, with less than 30% observed a single time. V is TRBV18 and J is TRBJ2-1; D uncertain. The sample here was PBMCs, mostly from graft donor cells, taken 360 days after TCRalphabeta/CD19-depleted stem cell transplant. The clonotype originates from a boy under three years old who had a stem cell transplant for SCID, so the T cells may come from the graft donor. The CDR3 sequence is CASSPQNNEQFF. The CDR3 nucleotides read TGTGCCAGCTCACCACAGAACAATGAGCAGTTCTTC. Full variable domain (remainder filled in from reference TRBV18 and TRBJ2-1): NAGVMQNPRHLVRRRGQEARLRCSPMKGHSHVYWYRQLPEEGLKFMVYLQKENIIDESGMPKERFSAEFPKEGPSILRIQQVVRGDSAAYFCASSPQNNEQFFGPGTRLTVL.